The clone carrying this T cell receptor beta chain was counted ten times or more. The authors amplified TCR beta CDR3 regions from RNA transcripts. First-round RT-PCR relied on HTBI primers, and a second-round multiplex PCR came next. TCRdb redid the calling of the multiplex PCR reads with MiXCR, one entry per CDR3 protein. The top ten hold 2.4% of the sample, which has 300,000 to 450,000 distinct CDR3 sequences, 17% seen once. The CDR3 contains 15 residues. In germline, CDR1 is SGHVS, CDR2 FQNEAQ. Between the trimmed V and J ends, which lost 2 bases and 0 bases, there was a span of 8 bases. The sample originates from a study of Graves' ophthalmopathy and Graves' hyperthyroidism.

Material: peripheral blood. The genes are TRBV7-8 and TRBJ1-3; the D is unclear. This sequence originates from an adult woman with stable Graves' hyperthyroidism. The CDR3, as DNA: TGTGCCAGCAGCTTAACGGAATACTCTGGAAACACCATATATTTT. This translates into CASSLTEYSGNTIYF.